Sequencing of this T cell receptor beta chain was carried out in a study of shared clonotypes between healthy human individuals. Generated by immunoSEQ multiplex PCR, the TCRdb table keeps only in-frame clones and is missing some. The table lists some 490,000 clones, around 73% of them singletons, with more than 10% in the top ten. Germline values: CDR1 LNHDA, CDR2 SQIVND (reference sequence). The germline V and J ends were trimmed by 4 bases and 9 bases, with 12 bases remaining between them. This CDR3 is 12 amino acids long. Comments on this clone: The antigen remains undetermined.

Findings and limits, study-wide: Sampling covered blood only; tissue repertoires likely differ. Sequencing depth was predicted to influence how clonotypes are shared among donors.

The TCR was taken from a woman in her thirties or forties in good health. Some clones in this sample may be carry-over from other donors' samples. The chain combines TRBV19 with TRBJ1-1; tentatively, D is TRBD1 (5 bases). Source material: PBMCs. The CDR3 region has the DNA TGTGCCAGTAGTACTTCAGGGAGTAAAGCTTTCTTT. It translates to CASSTSGSKAFF.